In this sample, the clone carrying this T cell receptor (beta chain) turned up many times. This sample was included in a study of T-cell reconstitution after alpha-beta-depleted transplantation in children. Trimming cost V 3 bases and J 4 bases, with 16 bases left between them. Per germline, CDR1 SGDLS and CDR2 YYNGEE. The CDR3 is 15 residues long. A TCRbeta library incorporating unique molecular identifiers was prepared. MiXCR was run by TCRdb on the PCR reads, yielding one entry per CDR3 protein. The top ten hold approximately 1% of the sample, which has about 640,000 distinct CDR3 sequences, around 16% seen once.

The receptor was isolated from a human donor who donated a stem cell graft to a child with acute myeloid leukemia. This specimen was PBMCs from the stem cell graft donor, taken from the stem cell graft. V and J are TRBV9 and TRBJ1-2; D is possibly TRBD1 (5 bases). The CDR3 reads CASSAGTSSPYGYTF. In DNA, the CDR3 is TGTGCCAGCAGCGCCGGGACCTCTTCCCCCTATGGCTACACCTTC.